This TCR beta chain was retrieved from a study of blood T cells in healthy people across ages. At the level of the study: Through template switching, about one barcoded beta molecule was captured per two T cells, as measured in model experiments.

Per the germline V gene, CDR1 is GTSNPN and CDR2 is SVGIG (reference sequence). CDR3 size: 14 residues. V was clipped by 8 bases and J by 1 base; unmatched bases: 9. Alongside a J-beta primer mix, a sample-barcoded 5' primer served in a second PCR lasting about 7 to 11 cycles. TCRdb re-called the 5' RACE reads with MiXCR, one entry per CDR3 protein. The table lists 1,800,000 or so distinct CDR3 sequences, about two fifths of them singletons. This sequence originates from a human donor in good health. Sample: blood. The gene calls are TRBV30 and TRBJ2-5; 8 positions match TRBD1. The CDR3 DNA reads TGTGCCGTAAGCCGGGACAGGTCCCAAGAGACCCAGTACTTC. Translation: CAVSRDRSQETQYF.